This T cell receptor beta chain was sequenced during a study of Graves' ophthalmopathy and Graves' hyperthyroidism. The sample holds many counts of this clonotype. What it recognizes is unknown. The CDR3 spans 14 residues. The germline V and J ends were trimmed by 3 bases and 5 bases, with 13 bases remaining between them. Germline loops: CDR1 LNHDA, CDR2 SQIVND (reference sequence). Other autoimmune diseases, uncontrolled infections, pregnancy or lactation excluded patients from enrollment. Scientists amplified the TCR beta CDR3 regions from RNA transcripts. An initial RT-PCR round employing HTBI primers preceded a second-round multiplex PCR. MiXCR, applied by TCRdb to the multiplex PCR reads, yields one record per CDR3 protein. This table holds roughly 1.1 million distinct CDR3 sequences, 35% to 45% found once. General study points: For predicting ophthalmopathy progression, the model had nearly 71% sensitivity and approximately 72% specificity.

Sequencing used peripheral blood or thyroid tissue (not recorded which). This receptor was taken from an adult man with Graves' hyperthyroidism. This rearrangement joins TRBV19 to TRBJ1-1; D possibly corresponds to TRBD1 (6 bases). This CDR3 reads CASSMKYRDTEAFF. The DNA of the CDR3 is TGTGCCAGTAGTATGAAATACAGGGATACTGAAGCTTTCTTT.